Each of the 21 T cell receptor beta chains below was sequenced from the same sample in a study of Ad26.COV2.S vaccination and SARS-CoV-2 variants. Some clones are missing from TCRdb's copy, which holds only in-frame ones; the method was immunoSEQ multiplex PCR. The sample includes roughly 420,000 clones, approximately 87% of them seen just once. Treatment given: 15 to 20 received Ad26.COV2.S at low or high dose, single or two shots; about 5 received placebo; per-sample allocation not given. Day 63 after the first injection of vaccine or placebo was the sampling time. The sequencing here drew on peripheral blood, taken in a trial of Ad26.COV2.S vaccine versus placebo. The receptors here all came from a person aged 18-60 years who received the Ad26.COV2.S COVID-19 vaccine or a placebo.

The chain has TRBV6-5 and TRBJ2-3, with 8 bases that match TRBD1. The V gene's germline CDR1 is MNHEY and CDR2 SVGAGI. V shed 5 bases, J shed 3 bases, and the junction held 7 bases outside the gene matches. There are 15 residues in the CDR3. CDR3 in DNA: TGTGCCAGCAGTACCCTCGGGACAGGAACAGATACGCAGTATTTT. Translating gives CASSTLGTGTDTQYF.

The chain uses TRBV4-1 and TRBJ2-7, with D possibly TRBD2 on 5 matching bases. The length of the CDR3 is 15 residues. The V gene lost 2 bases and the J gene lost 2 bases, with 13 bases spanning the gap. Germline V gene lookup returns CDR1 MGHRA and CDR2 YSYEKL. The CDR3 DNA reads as TGCGCCAGCAGCCAACCCCGGACTGGGGCCTACGAGCAGTACTTC. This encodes CASSQPRTGAYEQYF.

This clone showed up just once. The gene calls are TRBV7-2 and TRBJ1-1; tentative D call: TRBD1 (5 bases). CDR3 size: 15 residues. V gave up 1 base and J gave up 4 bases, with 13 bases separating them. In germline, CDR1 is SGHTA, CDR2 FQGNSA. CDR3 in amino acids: CASSLVGSGSTEAFF. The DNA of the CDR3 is TGTGCCAGCAGCTTAGTCGGCTCAGGGAGCACTGAAGCTTTCTTT. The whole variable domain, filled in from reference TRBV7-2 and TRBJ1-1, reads GAGVSQSPSNKVTEKGKDVELRCDPISGHTALYWYRQSLGQGLEFLIYFQGNSAPDKSGLPSDRFSAERTGGSVSTLTIQRTQQEDSAVYLCASSLVGSGSTEAFFGQGTRLTVV.

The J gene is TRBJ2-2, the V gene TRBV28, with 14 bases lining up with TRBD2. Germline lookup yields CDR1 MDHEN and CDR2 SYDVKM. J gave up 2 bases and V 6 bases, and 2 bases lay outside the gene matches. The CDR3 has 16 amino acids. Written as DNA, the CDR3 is TGTGCCAGCAGCGGGACTAGCGGGGGAAACACCGGGGAGCTGTTTTTT. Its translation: CASSGTSGGNTGELFF.

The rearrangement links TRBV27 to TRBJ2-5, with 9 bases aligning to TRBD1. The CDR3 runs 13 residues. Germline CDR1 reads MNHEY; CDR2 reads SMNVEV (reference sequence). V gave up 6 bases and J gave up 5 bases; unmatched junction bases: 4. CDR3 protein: CASRTGGLETQYF. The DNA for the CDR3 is TGTGCCAGCAGAACAGGGGGCCTGGAGACCCAGTACTTC.

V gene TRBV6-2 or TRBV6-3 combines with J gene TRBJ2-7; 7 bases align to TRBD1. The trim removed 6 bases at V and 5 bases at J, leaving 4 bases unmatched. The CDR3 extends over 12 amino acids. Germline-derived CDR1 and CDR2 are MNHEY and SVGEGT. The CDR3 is CASSRTGDEQYF. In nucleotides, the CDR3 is TGTGCCAGCAGCCGCACAGGGGACGAGCAGTACTTC.

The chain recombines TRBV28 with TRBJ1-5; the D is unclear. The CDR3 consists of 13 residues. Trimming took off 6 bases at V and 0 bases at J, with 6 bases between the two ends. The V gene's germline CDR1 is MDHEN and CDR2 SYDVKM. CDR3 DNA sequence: TGTGCCAGCAGGGACCCTAGCAATCAGCCCCAGCATTTT. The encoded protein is CASRDPSNQPQHF.

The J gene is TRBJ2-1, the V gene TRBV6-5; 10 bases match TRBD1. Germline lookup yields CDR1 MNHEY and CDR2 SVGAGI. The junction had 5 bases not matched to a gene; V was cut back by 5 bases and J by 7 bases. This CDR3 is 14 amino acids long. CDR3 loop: CASSRLDRGNEQFF. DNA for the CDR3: TGTGCCAGCAGTAGACTGGACAGGGGGAATGAGCAGTTCTTC.

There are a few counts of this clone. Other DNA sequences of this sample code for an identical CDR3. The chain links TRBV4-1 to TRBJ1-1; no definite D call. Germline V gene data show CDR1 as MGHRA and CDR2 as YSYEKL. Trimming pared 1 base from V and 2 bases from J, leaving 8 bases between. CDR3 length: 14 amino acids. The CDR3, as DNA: TGCGCCAGCAGCCAAGTAGGGCCTAACACTGAAGCTTTCTTT. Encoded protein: CASSQVGPNTEAFF.

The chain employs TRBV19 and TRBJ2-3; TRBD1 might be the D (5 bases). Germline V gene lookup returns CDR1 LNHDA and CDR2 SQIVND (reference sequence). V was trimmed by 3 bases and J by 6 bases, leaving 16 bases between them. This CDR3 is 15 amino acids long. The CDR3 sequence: CASSMTAGRRDTQYF. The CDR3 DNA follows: TGTGCCAGTAGTATGACGGCAGGGCGTCGGGATACGCAGTATTTT.

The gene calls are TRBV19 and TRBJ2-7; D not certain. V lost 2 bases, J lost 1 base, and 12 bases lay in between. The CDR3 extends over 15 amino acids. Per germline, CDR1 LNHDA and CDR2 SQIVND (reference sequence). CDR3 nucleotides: TGTGCCAGTAGTATACGGGTCGCCGATTCCTACGAGCAGTACTTC. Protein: CASSIRVADSYEQYF.

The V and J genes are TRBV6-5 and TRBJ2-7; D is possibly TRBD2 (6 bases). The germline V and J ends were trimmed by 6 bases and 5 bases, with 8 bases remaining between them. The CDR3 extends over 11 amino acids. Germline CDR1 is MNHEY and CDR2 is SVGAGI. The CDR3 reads CASREGNEQYF. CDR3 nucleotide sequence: TGTGCCAGCAGGGAGGGGAACGAGCAGTACTTC.

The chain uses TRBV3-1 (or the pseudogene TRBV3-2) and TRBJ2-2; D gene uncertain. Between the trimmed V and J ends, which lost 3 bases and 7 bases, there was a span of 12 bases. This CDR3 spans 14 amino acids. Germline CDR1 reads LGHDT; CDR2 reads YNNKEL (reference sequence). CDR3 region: CASSHASRYGELFF. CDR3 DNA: TGTGCCAGCAGCCACGCTTCTAGGTACGGGGAGCTGTTTTTT.

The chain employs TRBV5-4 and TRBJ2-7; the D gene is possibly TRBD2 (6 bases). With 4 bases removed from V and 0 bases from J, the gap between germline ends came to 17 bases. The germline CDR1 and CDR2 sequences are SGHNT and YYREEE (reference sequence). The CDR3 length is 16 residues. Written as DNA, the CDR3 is TGTGCCAGCAGCCGCGCCATGGCGGGGCCCTCCTACGAGCAGTACTTC. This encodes CASSRAMAGPSYEQYF.

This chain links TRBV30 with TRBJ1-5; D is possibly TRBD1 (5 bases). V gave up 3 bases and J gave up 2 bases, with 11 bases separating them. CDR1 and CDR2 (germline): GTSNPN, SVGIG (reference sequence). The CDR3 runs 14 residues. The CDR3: CAWSRGAGNQPQHF. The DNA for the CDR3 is TGTGCCTGGAGCCGAGGGGCAGGCAATCAGCCCCAGCATTTT.

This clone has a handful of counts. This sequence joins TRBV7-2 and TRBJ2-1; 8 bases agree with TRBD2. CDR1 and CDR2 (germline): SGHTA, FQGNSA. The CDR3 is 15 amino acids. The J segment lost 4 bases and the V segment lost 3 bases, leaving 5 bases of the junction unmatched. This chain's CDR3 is CASSFGSGAYNEQFF. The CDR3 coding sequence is TGTGCCAGCAGCTTCGGTAGCGGGGCATACAATGAGCAGTTCTTC.

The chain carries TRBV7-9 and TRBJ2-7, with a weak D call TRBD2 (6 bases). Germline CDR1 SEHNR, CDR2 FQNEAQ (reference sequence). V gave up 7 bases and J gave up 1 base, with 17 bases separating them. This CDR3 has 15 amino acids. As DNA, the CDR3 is TGTGCCAGCACCCCTTGGAGGGATGCATCCTACGAGCAGTACTTC. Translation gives CASTPWRDASYEQYF.

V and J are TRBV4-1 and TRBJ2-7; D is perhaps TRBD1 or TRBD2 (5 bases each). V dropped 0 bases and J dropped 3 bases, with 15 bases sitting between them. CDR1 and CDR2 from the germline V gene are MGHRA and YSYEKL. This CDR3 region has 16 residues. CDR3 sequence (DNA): TGCGCCAGCAGCCAAGAACCCGGGGCCGGCGTCTACGAGCAGTACTTC. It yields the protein CASSQEPGAGVYEQYF.

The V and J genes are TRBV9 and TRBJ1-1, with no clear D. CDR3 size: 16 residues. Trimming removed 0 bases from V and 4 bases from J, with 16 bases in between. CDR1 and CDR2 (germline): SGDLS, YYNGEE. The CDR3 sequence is CASSVEPGPGITEAFF. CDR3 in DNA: TGTGCCAGCAGCGTAGAGCCGGGCCCCGGGATCACTGAAGCTTTCTTT.

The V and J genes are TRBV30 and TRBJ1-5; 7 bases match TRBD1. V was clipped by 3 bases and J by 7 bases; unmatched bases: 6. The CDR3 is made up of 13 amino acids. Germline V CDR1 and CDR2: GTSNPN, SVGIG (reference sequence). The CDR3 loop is CAWSGQEVQPQHF. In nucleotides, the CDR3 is TGTGCCTGGAGCGGACAGGAGGTGCAGCCCCAGCATTTT.

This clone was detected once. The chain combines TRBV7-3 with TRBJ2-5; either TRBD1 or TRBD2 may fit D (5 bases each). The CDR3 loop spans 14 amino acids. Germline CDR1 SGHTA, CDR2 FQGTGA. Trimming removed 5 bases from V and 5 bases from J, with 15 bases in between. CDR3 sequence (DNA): TGTGCCAGCAGCCAGGGACCCTTAGGGGAGACCCAGTACTTC. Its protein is CASSQGPLGETQYF.